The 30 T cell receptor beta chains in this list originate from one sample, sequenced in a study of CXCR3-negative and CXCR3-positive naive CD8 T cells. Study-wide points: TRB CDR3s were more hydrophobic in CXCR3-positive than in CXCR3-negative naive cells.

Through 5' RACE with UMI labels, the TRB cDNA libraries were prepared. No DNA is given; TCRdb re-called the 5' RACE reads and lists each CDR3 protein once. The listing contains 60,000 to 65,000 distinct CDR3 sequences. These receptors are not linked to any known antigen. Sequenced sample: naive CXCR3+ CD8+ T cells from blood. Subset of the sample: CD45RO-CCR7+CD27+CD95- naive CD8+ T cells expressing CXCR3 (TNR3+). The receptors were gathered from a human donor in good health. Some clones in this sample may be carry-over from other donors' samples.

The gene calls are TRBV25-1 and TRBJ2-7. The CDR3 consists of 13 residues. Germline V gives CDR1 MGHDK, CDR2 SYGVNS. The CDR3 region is CASSEWEEIEQYF.

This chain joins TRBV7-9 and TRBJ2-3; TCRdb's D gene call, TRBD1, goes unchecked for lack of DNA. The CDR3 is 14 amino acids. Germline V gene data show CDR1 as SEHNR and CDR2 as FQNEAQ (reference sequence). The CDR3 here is CASSSTGSTDTQYF.

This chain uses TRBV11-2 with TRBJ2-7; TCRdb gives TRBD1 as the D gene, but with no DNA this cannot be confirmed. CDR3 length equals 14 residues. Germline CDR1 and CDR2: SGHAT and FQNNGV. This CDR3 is CASSIGTGNYEQYF.

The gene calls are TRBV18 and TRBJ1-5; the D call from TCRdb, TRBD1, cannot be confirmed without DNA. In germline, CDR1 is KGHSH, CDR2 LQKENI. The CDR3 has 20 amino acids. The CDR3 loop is CASSPLLPGQGIYSNQPQHF.

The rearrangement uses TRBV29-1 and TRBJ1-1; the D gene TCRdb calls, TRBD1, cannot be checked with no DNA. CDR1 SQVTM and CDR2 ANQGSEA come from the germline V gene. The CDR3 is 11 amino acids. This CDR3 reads CSVRDDRAPFF. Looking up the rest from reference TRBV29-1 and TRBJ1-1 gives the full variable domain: SAVISQKPSRDICQRGTSLTIQCQVDSQVTMMFWYRQQPGQSLTLIATANQGSEATYESGFVIDKFPISRPNLTFSTLTVSNMSPEDSSIYLCSVRDDRAPFFGQGTRLTVV.

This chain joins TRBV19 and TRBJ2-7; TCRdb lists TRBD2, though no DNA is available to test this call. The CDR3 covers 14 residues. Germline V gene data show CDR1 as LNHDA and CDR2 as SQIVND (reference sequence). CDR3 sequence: CASSGGPSPYEQYF.

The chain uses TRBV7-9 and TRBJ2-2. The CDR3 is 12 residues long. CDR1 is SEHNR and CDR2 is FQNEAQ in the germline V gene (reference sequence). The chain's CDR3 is CASSSSTGELFF.

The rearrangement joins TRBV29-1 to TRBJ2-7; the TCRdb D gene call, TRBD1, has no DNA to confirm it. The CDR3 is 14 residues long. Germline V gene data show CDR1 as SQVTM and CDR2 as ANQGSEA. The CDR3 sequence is CSVELRDRAYEQYF.

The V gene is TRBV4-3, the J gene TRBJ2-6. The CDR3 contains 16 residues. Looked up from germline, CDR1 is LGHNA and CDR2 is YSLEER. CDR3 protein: CASSQEIGSGANVLTF.

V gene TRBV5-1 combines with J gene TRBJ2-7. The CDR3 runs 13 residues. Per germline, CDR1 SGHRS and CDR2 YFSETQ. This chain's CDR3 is CASSLTWAYEQYF.

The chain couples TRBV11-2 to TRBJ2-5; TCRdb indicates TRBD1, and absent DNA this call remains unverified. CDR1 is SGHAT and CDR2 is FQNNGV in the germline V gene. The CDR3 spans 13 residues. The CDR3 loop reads CASSLGQAWTQYF.

CDR3 amino acids: CASSQFRDGSYEQYF. The chain couples TRBV14 to TRBJ2-7; TCRdb picks TRBD1, but there is no DNA to check that call. The V gene's germline CDR1 is SGHDN and CDR2 FVKESK. This CDR3 has 15 amino acids.

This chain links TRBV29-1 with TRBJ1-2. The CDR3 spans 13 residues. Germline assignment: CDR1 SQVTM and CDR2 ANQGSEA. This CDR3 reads CSVAPTDNYGYTF.

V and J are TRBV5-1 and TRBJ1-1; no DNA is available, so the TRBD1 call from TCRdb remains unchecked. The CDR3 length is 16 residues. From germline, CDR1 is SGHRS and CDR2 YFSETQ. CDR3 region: CASSLGPDRWDTEAFF.

The CDR3: CSARDAVGESTDTQYF. This chain links TRBV20-1 with TRBJ2-3; no DNA is available, so the TRBD1 call from TCRdb remains unchecked. The V gene's germline CDR1 is DFQATT and CDR2 SNEGSKA (reference sequence). The CDR3 covers 16 residues.

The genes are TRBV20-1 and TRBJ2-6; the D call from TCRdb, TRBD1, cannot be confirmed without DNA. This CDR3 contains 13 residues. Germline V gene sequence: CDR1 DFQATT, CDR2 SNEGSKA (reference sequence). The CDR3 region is CPGDDSGANVLTF.

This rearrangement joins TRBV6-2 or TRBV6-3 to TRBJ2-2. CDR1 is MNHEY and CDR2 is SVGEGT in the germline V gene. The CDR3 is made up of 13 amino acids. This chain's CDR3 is CASSVQDSGELFF.

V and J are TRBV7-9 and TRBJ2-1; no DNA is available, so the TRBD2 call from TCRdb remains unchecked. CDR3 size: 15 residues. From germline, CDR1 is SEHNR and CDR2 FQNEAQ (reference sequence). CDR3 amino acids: CASSPPGGSYNEQFF.

The CDR3 region is CASSSWTSDEQFF. This rearrangement joins TRBV7-2 to TRBJ2-1; checking the TCRdb D call of TRBD2 is not possible without DNA. The V gene's germline CDR1 is SGHTA and CDR2 FQGNSA. The CDR3 length is 13 residues.

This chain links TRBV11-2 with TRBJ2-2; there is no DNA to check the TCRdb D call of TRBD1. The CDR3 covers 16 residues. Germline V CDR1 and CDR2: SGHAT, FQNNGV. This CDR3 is CASSLNRGRITGELFF.

The chain's CDR3 is CSATLDGRGEKLFF. The chain carries TRBV20-1 and TRBJ1-4; TCRdb designates TRBD1, a call that cannot be tested without DNA. The germline gives CDR1 DFQATT, CDR2 SNEGSKA (reference sequence). The CDR3 totals 14 residues.

The CDR3 is CASSLAGLAAYNEQFF. The rearrangement uses TRBV7-6 and TRBJ2-1; with no DNA, the TCRdb D assignment of TRBD2 cannot be verified. The germline CDR1 and CDR2 sequences are SGHVS and FNYEAQ. This CDR3 contains 16 residues.

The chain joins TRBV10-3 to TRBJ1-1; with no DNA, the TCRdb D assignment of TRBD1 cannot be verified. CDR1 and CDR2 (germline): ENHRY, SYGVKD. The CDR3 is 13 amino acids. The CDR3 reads CAIMGGEDTEAFF.

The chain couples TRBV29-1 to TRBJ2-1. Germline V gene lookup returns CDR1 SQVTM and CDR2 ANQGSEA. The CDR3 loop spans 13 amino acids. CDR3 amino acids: CSVAESSYNEQFF.

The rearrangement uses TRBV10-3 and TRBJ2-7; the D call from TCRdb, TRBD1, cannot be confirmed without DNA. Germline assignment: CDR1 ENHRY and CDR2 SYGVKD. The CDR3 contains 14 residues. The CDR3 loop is CAISGGTPSYEQYF.

This chain's CDR3 is CASSGLAGGYDTGELFF. V usage is TRBV12-3 or TRBV12-4 and J usage is TRBJ2-2; TCRdb calls TRBD2, which cannot be checked without DNA. The CDR3 length is 17 residues.

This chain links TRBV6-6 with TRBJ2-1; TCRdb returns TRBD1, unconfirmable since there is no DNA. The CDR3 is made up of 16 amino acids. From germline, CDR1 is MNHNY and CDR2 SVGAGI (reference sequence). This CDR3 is CASSYYGGGAAGEQFF.

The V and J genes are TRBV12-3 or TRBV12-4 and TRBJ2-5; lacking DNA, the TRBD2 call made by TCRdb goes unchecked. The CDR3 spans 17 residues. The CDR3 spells CASSPLAGESIAETQYF.

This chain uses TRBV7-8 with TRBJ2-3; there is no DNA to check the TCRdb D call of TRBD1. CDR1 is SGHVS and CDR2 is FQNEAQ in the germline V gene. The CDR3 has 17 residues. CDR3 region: CASSAPTGGLIADTQYF.

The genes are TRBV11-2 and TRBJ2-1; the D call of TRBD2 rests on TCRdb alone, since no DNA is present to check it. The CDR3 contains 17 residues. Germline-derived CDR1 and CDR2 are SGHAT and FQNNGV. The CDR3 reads CASSLDNQAVRYNEQFF.